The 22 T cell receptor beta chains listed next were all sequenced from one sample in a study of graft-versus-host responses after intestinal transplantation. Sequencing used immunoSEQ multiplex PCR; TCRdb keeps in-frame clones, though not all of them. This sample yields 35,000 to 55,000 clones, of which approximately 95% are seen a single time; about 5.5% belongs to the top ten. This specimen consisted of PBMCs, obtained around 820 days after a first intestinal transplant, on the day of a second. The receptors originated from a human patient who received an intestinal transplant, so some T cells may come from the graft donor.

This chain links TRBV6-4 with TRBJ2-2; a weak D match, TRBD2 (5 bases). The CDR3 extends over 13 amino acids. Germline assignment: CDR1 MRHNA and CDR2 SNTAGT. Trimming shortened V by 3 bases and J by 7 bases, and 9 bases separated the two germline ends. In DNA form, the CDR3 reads TGTGCCAGCAGTGAAATAGAGGGCGGGGAGCTGTTTTTT. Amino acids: CASSEIEGGELFF.

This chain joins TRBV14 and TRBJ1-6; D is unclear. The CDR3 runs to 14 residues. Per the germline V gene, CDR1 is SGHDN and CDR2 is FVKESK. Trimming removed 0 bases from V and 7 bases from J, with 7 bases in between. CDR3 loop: CASSQERGNSPLHF. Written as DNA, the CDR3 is TGTGCCAGCAGCCAAGAACGGGGAAATTCACCCCTCCACTTT.

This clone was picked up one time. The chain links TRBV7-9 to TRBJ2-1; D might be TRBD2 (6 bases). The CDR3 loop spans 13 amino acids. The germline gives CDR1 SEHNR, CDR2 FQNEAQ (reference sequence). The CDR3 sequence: CAHGSLRRSEQFF. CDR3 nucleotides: TGTGCTCACGGGAGCTTGCGGCGTAGTGAGCAGTTCTTC.

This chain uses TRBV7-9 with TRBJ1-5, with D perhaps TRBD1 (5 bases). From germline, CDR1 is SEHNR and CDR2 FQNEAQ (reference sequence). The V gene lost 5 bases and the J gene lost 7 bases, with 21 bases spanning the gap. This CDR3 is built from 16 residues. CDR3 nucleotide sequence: TGTGCCAGCAGCCCGGGGCGGGGGGTTATGGAACAGCCCCAGCATTTT. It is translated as CASSPGRGVMEQPQHF. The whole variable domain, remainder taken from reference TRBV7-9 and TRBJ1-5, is DTGVSQNPRHKITKRGQNVTFRCDPISEHNRLYWYRQTLGQGPEFLTYFQNEAQLEKSRLLSDRFSAERPKGSFSTLEIQRTEQGDSAMYLCASSPGRGVMEQPQHFGDGTRLSIL.

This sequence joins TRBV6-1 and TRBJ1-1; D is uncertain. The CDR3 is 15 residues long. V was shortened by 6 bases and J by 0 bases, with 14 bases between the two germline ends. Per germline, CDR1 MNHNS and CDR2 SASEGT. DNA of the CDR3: TGTGCCAGCAGGTCGGCGAAGGCCATGAACACTGAAGCTTTCTTT. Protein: CASRSAKAMNTEAFF.

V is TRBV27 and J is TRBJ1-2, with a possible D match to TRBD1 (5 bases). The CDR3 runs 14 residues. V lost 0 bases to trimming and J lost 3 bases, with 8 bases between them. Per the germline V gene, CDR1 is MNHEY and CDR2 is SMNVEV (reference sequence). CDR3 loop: CASSLSGGDYGYTF. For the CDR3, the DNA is TGTGCCAGCAGTTTATCGGGGGGGGACTATGGCTACACCTTC.

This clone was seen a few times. The CDR3 loop reads CSVGGTLNQPQHF. The CDR3, as DNA: TGCAGCGTAGGTGGGACACTAAATCAGCCCCAGCATTTT. The chain combines TRBV29-1 with TRBJ1-5; D is perhaps TRBD1 (6 bases). CDR3 length: 13 residues. Germline V lookup: CDR1 SQVTM, CDR2 ANQGSEA. The V end lost 6 bases, the J end lost 4 bases, and 13 bases lay between the germline ends.

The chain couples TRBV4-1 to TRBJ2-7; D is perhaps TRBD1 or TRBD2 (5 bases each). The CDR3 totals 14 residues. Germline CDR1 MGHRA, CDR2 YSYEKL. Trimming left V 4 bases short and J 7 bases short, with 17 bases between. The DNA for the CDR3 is TGCGCCAGCAGCCTAACCGGGGCCGACTCTGAGCAGTACTTC. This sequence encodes CASSLTGADSEQYF.

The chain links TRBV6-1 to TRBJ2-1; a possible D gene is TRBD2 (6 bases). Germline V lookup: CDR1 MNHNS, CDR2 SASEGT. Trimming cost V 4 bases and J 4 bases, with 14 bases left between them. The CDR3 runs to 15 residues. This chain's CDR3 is CASSGRGPGYNEQFF. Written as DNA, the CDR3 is TGTGCCAGCAGTGGGCGGGGCCCCGGGTACAATGAGCAGTTCTTC.

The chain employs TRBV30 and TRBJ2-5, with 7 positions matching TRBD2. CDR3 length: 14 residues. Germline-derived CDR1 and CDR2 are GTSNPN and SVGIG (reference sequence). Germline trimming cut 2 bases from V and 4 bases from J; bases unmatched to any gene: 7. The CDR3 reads CAWSLGGIRETQYF. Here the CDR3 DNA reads TGTGCCTGGAGTCTGGGAGGGATTCGAGAGACCCAGTACTTC.

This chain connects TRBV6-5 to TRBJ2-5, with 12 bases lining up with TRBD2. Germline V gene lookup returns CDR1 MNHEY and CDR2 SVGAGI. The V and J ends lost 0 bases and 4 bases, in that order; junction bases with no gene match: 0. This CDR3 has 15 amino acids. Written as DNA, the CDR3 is TGTGCCAGCAGTTACTCGACTAGCGGGGGAGAGACCCAGTACTTC. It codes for CASSYSTSGGETQYF.

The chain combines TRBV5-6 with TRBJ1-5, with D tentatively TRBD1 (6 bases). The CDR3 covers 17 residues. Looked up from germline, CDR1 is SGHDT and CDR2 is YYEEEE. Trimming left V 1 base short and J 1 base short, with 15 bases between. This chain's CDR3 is CASSLLGAGDSNQPQHF. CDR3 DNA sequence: TGTGCCAGCAGCTTGCTGGGGGCCGGGGACAGCAATCAGCCCCAGCATTTT.

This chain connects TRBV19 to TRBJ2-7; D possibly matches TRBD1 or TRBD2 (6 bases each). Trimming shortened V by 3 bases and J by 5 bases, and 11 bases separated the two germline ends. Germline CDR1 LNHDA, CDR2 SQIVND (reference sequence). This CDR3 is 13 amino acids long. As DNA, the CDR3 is TGTGCCAGTAGTATTTACGGGGGCGACGAGCAGTACTTC. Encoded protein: CASSIYGGDEQYF.

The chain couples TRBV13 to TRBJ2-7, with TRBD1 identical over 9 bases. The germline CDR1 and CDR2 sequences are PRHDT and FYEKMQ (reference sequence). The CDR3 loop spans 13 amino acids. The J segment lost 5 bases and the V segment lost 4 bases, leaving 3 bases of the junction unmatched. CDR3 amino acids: CASSSGQGNEQYF. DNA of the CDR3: TGTGCCAGCAGCTCCGGACAGGGGAACGAGCAGTACTTC.

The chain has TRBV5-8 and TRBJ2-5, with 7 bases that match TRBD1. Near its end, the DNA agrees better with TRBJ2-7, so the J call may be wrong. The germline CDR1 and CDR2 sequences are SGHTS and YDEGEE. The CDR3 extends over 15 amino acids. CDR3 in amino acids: CASSLGDSPSYEQYF. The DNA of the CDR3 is TGTGCCAGCAGCTTGGGGGACAGCCCCTCCTACGAGCAGTACTTC.

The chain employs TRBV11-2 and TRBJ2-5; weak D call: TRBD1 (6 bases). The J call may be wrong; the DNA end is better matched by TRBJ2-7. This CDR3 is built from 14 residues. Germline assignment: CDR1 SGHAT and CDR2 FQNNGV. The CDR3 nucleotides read TGTGCCAGCAGCTTGAGGGACAACTCCTACGAGCAGTACTTC. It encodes CASSLRDNSYEQYF.

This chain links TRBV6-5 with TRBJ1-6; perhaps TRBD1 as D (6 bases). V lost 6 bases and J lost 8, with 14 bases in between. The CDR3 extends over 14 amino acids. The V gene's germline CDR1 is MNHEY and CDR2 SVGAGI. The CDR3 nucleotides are TGTGCCAGCAGAATCACAGGGCCTGATTCACCCCTCCACTTT. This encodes CASRITGPDSPLHF.

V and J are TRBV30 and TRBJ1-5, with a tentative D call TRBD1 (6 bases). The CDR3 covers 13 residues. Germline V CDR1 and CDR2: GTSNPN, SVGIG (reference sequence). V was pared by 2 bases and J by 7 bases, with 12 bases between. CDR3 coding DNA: TGTGCCTGGAGTCAGGGGTCTGGCCAGCCCCAGCATTTT. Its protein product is CAWSQGSGQPQHF.

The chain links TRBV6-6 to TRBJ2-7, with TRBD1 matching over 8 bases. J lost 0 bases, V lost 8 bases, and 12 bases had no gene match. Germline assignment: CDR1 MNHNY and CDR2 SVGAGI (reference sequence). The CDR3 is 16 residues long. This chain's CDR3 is CASPPPRDRTSYEQYF. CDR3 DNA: TGTGCCAGCCCCCCTCCACGGGACAGGACCTCCTACGAGCAGTACTTC.

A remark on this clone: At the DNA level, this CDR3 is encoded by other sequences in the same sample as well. CDR3 sequence (DNA): TGTGCCAGCACCGACCTCCTAGCGGGAGCAGATACGCAGTATTTT. This sequence encodes CASTDLLAGADTQYF. This rearrangement joins TRBV9 to TRBJ2-3, with 10 bases matching TRBD2. This CDR3 contains 15 residues. Germline V gene lookup returns CDR1 SGDLS and CDR2 YYNGEE. With 6 bases clipped from V and 4 bases from J, the junction kept 8 bases outside the gene matches.

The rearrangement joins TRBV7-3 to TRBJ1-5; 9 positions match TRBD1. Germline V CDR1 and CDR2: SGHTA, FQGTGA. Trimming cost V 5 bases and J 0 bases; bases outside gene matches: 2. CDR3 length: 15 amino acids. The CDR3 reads CASSRTGDSNQPQHF. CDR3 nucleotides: TGTGCCAGCAGCAGGACAGGGGATAGCAATCAGCCCCAGCATTTT.

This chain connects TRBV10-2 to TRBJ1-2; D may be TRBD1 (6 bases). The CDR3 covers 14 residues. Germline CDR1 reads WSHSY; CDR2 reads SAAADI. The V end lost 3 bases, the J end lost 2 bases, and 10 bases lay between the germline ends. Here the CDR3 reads CASSEFGGNYGYTF. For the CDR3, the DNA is TGCGCCAGCAGTGAATTTGGGGGCAACTATGGCTACACCTTC.